The present T cell receptor beta chain was sequenced within a study of blood T cell repertoires in COVID-19. The overall study: Italy, Spain and the United States were the sources of the convalescent and acute COVID-19 samples. From T cells, B-cell-depleted T cells, or PBMCs came the material, which was cDNA or gDNA.

Looked up from germline, CDR1 is MDHEN and CDR2 is SYDVKM. The CDR3 sequence is 14 residues long. Deletions cut 1 base from V and 0 bases from J, with 3 bases between. Per the authors' pipeline: Counts of nucleated cells, estimated from reference gene primer amplification, were obtained. Here immunoSEQ multiplex PCR was the method, and the copy in TCRdb shows in-frame clones only, minus some. The D gene and trimming were derived from the DNA, and the V and J assignments and clone size from that table. The data hold about 130,000 clones, with 85% to 90% observed a single time. This clone was found once.

V usage is TRBV28 and J usage is TRBJ1-4; no definite D call. This clonotype was obtained from an elderly man with active or convalescent COVID-19. The specimen sequenced was peripheral blood. The CDR3 DNA reads TGTGCCAGCAGTTTATCGGCAACTAATGAAAAACTGTTTTTT. Protein sequence: CASSLSATNEKLFF.